This entry is about one TCR beta chain. The CDR3 sequence is 15 residues long. Germline CDR1 is MDHEN and CDR2 is SYDVKM. The V segment lost 6 bases and the J segment 5 bases; nucleotides outside the gene matches: 6. Sorted-subset replicate PCRs used roughly 210 ng of genomic DNA. This amount corresponded to approximately 30,000 T cell genomes. Original methodology: There were no quality scores in the junction-only immunoSEQ sequences, so filtering differed. TCRdb's copy holds only in-frame clones and misses some; the assay was immunoSEQ multiplex PCR. The V and J calls and the clone size are those of that table, but D and trimming were determined from the DNA. The sample consists of some 1,900,000 clones, approximately 95% of them appearing once. This specimen belongs to a study of shared clonotypes between healthy human individuals. About the study: Donor composition was two women and a few men, aged 18 to 49.

In the naive CD8 group, cells lacked CD45RO and were positively selected for CCR7, so terminally differentiated effector memory CD45RA+ cells were left out. The specimen sequenced was naive CD8+ T cells sorted from blood. The source of this sequence is a young man in good health. V and J are TRBV28 and TRBJ2-1; the match to TRBD1 covers 11 bases. The CDR3 bases are TGTGCCAGCAGACTCGGACAGGGGGCTAACAATGAGCAGTTCTTC. It translates to CASRLGQGANNEQFF. The variable domain in full, completed from reference TRBV28 and TRBJ2-1, reads DVKVTQSSRYLVKRTGEKVFLECVQDMDHENMFWYRQDPGLGLRLIYFSYDVKMKEKGDIPEGYSVSREKKERFSLILESASTNQTSMYLCASRLGQGANNEQFFGPGTRLTVL.